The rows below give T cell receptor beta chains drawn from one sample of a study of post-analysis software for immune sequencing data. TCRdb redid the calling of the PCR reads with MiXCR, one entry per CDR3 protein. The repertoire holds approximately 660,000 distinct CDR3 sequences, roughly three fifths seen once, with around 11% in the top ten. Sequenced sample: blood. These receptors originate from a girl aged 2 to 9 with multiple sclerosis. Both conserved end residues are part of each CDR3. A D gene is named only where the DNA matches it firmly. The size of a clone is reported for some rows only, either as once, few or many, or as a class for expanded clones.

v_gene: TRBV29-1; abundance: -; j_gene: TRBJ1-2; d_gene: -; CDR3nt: TGCAGCGTTGTCGGACATGGAGGCTACACCTTC; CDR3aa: CSVVGHGGYTF
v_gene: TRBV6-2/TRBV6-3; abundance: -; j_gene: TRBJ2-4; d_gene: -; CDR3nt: TGTGCCAGCAGTTACTCGTTGGCAGGGGAGGCTTTCAAAAACATTCAGTACTTC; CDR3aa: CASSYSLAGEAFKNIQYF
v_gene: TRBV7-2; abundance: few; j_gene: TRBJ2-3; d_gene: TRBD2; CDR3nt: TGTGCCAGCAGCTTAGCGCGGGTAGAAGCGGGGGCTAGCACAGATACGCAGTATTTT; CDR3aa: CASSLARVEAGASTDTQYF
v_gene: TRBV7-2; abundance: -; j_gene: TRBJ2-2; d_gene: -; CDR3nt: TGTGCCAGCAGCTTAGGGCTAAGCGCGATCACCGGGGAGCTGTTTTTT; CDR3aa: CASSLGLSAITGELFF
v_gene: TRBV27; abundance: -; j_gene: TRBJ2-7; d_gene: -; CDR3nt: TGTGCCAGCAGTTTGGGCGGGGTCGGATTCGAGCAGTACTTC; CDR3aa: CASSLGGVGFEQYF
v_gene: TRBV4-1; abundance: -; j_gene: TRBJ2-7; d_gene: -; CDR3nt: TGCGCCAGCAGCCAAGAGCTAAACTACGAGCAGTACTTC; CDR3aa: CASSQELNYEQYF
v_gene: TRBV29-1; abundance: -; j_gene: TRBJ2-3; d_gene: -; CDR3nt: TGCAGCGTTGAAGAAGGTGGCGGAAGGGTATCAGATACGCAGTATTTT; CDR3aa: CSVEEGGGRVSDTQYF
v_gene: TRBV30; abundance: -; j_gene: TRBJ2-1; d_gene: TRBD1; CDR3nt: TGTGCCTGGCTTCCGGGACAGTCATCCTACAATGAGCAGTTCTTC; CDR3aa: CAWLPGQSSYNEQFF
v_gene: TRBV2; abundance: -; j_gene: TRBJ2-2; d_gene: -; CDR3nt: TGTGCCAGCAGTGTACGGCAGGGCAACACCGGGGAGCTGTTTTTT; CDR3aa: CASSVRQGNTGELFF
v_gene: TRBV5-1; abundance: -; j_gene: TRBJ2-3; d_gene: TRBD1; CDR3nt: TGCGCCAGCAGGGCCGGGACAGGGCCCACAGATACGCAGTATTTT; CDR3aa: CASRAGTGPTDTQYF
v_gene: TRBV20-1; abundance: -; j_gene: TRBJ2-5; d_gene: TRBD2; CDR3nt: TGCAGTGCCGAACTAGCGGGAGGGCCTAGGACCCAGTACTTC; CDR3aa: CSAELAGGPRTQYF
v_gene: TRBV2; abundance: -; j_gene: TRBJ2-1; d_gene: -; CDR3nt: TGTGCCAGCAGTGAGACGGGACCCCCCAATGAGCAGTTCTTC; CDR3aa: CASSETGPPNEQFF
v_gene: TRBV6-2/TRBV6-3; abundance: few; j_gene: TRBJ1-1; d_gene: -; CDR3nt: TGTGCCAGCAGTTTAGGGGCCCACCTATCAATGAACACTGAAGCTTTCTTT; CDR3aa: CASSLGAHLSMNTEAFF
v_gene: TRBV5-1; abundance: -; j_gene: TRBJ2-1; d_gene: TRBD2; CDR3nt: TGCGCCAGCAGCTCCAACCCTTCTAGCGGCTACTCCTACAATGAGCAGTTCTTC; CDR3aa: CASSSNPSSGYSYNEQFF
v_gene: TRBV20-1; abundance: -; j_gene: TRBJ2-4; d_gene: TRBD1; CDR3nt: TGCAGTGTAATCGGGACAGAGGACATTCAGTACTTC; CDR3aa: CSVIGTEDIQYF
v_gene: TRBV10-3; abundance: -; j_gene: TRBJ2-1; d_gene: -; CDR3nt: TGTGCCACTATAAACCAGCAGAGCTCCTACAATGAGCAGTTCTTC; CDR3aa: CATINQQSSYNEQFF
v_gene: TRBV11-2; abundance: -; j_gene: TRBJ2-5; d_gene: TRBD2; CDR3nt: TGTGCCAGCAGCGCACGACTAGCGGAGATTCAAGAGACCCAGTACTTC; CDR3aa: CASSARLAEIQETQYF
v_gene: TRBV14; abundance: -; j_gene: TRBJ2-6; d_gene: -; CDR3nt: TGTGCCAGCAGCCAAGTGTACGGGGCCAACGTCCTGACTTTC; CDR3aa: CASSQVYGANVLTF
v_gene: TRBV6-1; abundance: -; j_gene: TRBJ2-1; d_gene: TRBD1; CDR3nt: TGTGCCAGCAGGAGGGACAGGGGATCCTACAATGAGCAGTTCTTC; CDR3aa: CASRRDRGSYNEQFF
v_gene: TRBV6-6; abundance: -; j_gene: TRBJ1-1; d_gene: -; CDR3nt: TGTGCCAGCAGTTACTCGTACAGGGAAGGCACTGAAGCTTTCTTT; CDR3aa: CASSYSYREGTEAFF
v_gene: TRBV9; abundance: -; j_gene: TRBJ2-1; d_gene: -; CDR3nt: TGTGCCAGCAGCGTAGGGGAGTGGATTGACTCCTACAATGAGCAGTTCTTC; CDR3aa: CASSVGEWIDSYNEQFF
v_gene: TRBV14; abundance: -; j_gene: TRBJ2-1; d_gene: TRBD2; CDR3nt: TGTGCCAGCAGCCAGCGGACTAGCGTCTACAATGAGCAGTTCTTC; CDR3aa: CASSQRTSVYNEQFF
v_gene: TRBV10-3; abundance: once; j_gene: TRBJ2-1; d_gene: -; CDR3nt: TGTGCCATCAGTGGGTTATACGACAATGAGCAGTTCTTC; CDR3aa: CAISGLYDNEQFF
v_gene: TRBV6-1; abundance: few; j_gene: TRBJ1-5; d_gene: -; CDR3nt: TGTGCCGTTGGACTGAACCGCAATCAGCCCCAGCATTTT; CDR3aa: CAVGLNRNQPQHF
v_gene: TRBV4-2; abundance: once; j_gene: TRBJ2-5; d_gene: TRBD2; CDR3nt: TGTGCCAGCAGCCAAGTCCCTAGCGGACAAATCCAAGAGACCCAGTACTTC; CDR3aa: CASSQVPSGQIQETQYF
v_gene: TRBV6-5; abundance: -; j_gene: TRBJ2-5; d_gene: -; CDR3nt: TGTGCCAGCAGTGCCTTGTATAGGGGGCAAGAGACCCAGTACTTC; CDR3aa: CASSALYRGQETQYF
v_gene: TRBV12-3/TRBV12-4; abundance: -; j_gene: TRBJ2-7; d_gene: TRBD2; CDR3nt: TGTGCCAGCAGTGCGGGACTAGCGGGTGTCTACGAGCAGTACTTC; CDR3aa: CASSAGLAGVYEQYF
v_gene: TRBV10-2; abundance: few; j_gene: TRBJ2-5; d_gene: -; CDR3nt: TGCGCCAGCAGTGAGTCGGGCAGGGGACAAGAGACCCAGTACTTC; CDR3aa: CASSESGRGQETQYF
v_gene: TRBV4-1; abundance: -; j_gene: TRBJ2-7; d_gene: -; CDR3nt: TGCGCCAGCAGCCCCCAAAGGACTCAATACTCCTACGAGCAGTACTTC; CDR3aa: CASSPQRTQYSYEQYF
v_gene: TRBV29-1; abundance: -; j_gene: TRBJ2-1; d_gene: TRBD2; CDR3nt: TGCAGCGTTGAAGACCCTAGCGGGGTAGTCGATGAGCAGTTCTTC; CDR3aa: CSVEDPSGVVDEQFF
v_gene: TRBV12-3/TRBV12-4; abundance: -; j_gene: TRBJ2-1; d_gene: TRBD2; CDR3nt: TGTGCCAGCAGCCGACTAGCGTTTAGCTCCTACAATGAGCAGTTCTTC; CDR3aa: CASSRLAFSSYNEQFF
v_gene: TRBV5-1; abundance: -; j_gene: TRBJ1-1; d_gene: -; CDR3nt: TGCGCCAGCAGCCTGATGACAGAGGCTGAAGCTTTCTTT; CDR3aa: CASSLMTEAEAFF
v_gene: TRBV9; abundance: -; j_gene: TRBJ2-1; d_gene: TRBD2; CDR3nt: TGTGCCAGCAGCGTAGGGACTAGCTTCTACAATGAGCAGTTCTTC; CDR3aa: CASSVGTSFYNEQFF
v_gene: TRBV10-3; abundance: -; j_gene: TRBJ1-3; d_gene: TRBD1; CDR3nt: TGTGCCATCTCCCGACAGGGGAACACCATATATTTT; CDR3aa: CAISRQGNTIYF
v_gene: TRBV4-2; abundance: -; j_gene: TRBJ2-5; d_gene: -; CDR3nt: TGTGCCAGCAGCCAAGAGCACAGGGACCCAGAGACCCAGTACTTC; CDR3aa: CASSQEHRDPETQYF